What follows describes a single T cell receptor beta chain. The sample comes from a study of blood T cell repertoires in COVID-19. Germline-derived CDR1 and CDR2 are LNHDA and SQIVND (reference sequence). The CDR3 covers 14 residues. The junction had 5 bases not matched to a gene; V was cut back by 8 bases and J by 9 bases. Only in-frame clones appear in the TCRdb table, and some are missing; sequencing was by immunoSEQ multiplex PCR. Of approximately 110,000 clones in the sample, approximately 84% were seen once. The sample taken for sequencing was peripheral blood. This chain links TRBV19 with TRBJ2-1; 15 bases align to TRBD2. This TCR derives from a woman in her thirties or forties with acute or convalescent COVID-19. This CDR3 is CASGLAGGLGEQFF. CDR3 DNA sequence: TGTGCCAGTGGACTAGCGGGGGGGCTTGGTGAGCAGTTCTTC. Full variable domain (rest looked up from reference TRBV19 and TRBJ2-1): DGGITQSPKYLFRKEGQNVTLSCEQNLNHDAMYWYRQDPGQGLRLIYYSQIVNDFQKGDIAEGYSVSREKKESFPLTVTSAQKNPTAFYLCASGLAGGLGEQFFGPGTRLTVL.